The 24 T cell receptor delta chains below all came from one sample that was sequenced in a study of gammadelta T cells in human blood. TCRdb reran clone calling via CATT on the RT-PCR reads. This table holds over a thousand delta-chain clones, 20% to 25% found once. Sequenced input: non-Vgamma9Vdelta2 gamma-delta T cells from infant blood. The receptors derive from a human donor.

Relative to its sample, this clone is medium-sized. This chain joins TRDV1 and TRDJ1; D possibly corresponds to TRDD2 (9 bases). This CDR3 region has 20 residues. Germline assignment: CDR1 TSWWSYY and CDR2 QGS. Trimming pared 5 bases from V and 1 base from J, leaving 29 bases between. The CDR3 DNA sequence: TGTGCTCTTGGGATGCCTTCCTACTGGGGGTTTCCCAGGGGCACCGATAAACTCATCTTT. This codes for CALGMPSYWGFPRGTDKLIF.

To note about this clone: This could be a read error, since a much larger clone is one nucleotide away. The genes are TRDV3 and TRDJ1; D not resolved. Germline V gives CDR1 TVYSNPD, CDR2 GDNSRS (reference sequence). This CDR3 has 13 residues. V was cut by 5 bases and J by 4 bases, with 17 bases left in between. CDR3 residues: CAISPDPIDKLIF. The CDR3 DNA reads as TGTGCCATTTCTCCGGACCCCATCGATAAACTCATCTTT.

This clone is large in the sample. The rearrangement uses TRDV1 and TRDJ1; 13 positions agree with TRDD3. With V trimmed by 0 bases and J by 3 bases, 16 bases remained unmatched. Germline V lookup: CDR1 TSWWSYY, CDR2 QGS. The CDR3 spans 21 residues. CDR3 loop: CALGELASPTDTGGYADKLIF. The DNA of the CDR3 is TGTGCTCTTGGGGAACTCGCTTCCCCTACAGATACTGGGGGATACGCCGATAAACTCATCTTT.

This clone was detected only once. Being one base from a much bigger clone, this may be a read error. The sample contains more than one DNA sequence encoding this CDR3. V is TRDV1 and J is TRDJ1; D remains unclear. This CDR3 spans 18 amino acids. V lost 2 bases, J lost 1 base, and 20 bases lay in between. Germline CDR1 reads TSWWSYY; CDR2 reads QGS. CDR3 sequence (DNA): TGTGCTCTTGGGGAAGTCCCTGCGACGGTTTTTCGCACCGATAAACTCATCTTT. Its protein product is CALGEVPATVFRTDKLIF.

This clone is large by share. This chain joins TRDV2 and TRDJ3; weak D call: TRDD3 (6 bases). V lost 3 bases to trimming and J lost 2 bases, with 16 bases between them. Per germline, CDR1 GEAIGNYY and CDR2 EKD. The CDR3 consists of 18 residues. The CDR3 DNA reads as TGTGCCTGTGACTTCCGCCTGGGGTGCCCCTGGGACACCCGACAGATGTTTTTC. This codes for CACDFRLGCPWDTRQMFF.

This clone is medium-sized. This sample also contains other DNA sequences that code for the same CDR3. The V call is TRDV1, the J call TRDJ1; 9 bases fit TRDD3. The J segment lost 0 bases and the V segment lost 2 bases, leaving 19 bases of the junction unmatched. CDR1 is TSWWSYY and CDR2 is QGS in the germline V gene. The CDR3 is made up of 21 amino acids. CDR3: CALGESPCCLYWGKYTDKLIF. The CDR3, as DNA: TGTGCTCTTGGGGAATCTCCTTGTTGCCTCTACTGGGGGAAGTACACCGATAAACTCATCTTT.

This clone is large. This chain links TRAV23/DV6 with TRDJ1; 11 positions agree with TRDD3. Germline V lookup: CDR1 NTAFDY, CDR2 IRPDVSE (reference sequence). This CDR3 region has 22 residues. The CDR3 region is CAVTNSPSVSGGYRVYTDKLIF. CDR3 DNA: TGTGCTGTGACCAATTCGCCTTCCGTCTCTGGGGGATACAGGGTGTACACCGATAAACTCATCTTT.

Regarding this clone: This probably arose from a read error, given a far larger clone one base away. The chain joins TRDV1 to TRDJ1; weak D call: TRDD2 (5 bases). Per the germline V gene, CDR1 is TSWWSYY and CDR2 is QGS. V was clipped by 3 bases and J by 6 bases, with 44 bases between them. This CDR3 has 24 amino acids. CDR3 DNA sequence: TGTGCTCTTGGGGATCGCACTTGCACCCCCGAACCGCCTGAACTTTCCTCTGGTGACAATAAACTCATCTTT. Residues: CALGDRTCTPEPPELSSGDNKLIF.

Concerning this clone itself: This clone may be a read error of a much larger clone one base away. The chain has TRDV1 and TRDJ1; TRDD3 agrees at 7 bases. The germline CDR1 and CDR2 sequences are TSWWSYY and QGS. The CDR3 is made up of 21 amino acids. J gave up 1 base and V 7 bases, and 27 bases lay outside the gene matches. The CDR3 DNA is TGTGCTCTTGTGGAGCTTCCGACCCTTTCCGTACTGGGGATAACCACCGATAAACTCATCTTT. Amino acids: CALVELPTLSVLGITTDKLIF.

The chain is built from TRDV1 and TRDJ1, with D possibly TRDD3 on 5 matching bases. CDR3 size: 15 residues. CDR1 and CDR2 (germline): TSWWSYY, QGS. The V end lost 5 bases, the J end lost 1 base, and 14 bases lay between the germline ends. CDR3 nucleotide sequence: TGTGCTCTTGGGCCCCCTCCTTGGGGCACCGATAAACTCATCTTT. Translated: CALGPPPWGTDKLIF.

By sample share, this clone is medium-sized. The rearrangement links TRDV3 to TRDJ1, with 13 bases matching TRDD3. The germline V gene encodes CDR1 TVYSNPD and CDR2 GDNSRS (reference sequence). The CDR3 length is 26 residues. V was pared by 4 bases and J by 0 bases, with 38 bases of the junction left unmatched. The CDR3 DNA reads as TGTGCCTCCTGGGAGGGTCAGGCCTTCCTACGTCCATTACTGGGGGATACGCGAACTTACACCGATAAACTCATCTTT. Its protein product is CASWEGQAFLRPLLGDTRTYTDKLIF.

Relative to its sample, this clone is large. The chain has TRDV1 and TRDJ1; 10 positions match TRDD3. CDR1 and CDR2 (germline): TSWWSYY, QGS. V was pared by 0 bases and J by 0 bases, with 22 bases of the junction left unmatched. The CDR3 contains 23 residues. This CDR3 is CALGELDPRPYWGIYPYTDKLIF. DNA of the CDR3: TGTGCTCTTGGGGAACTAGACCCCAGGCCGTACTGGGGGATTTACCCGTACACCGATAAACTCATCTTT.

As concerns this clone: With a much larger clone just one base away, this may be a read error. The chain links TRDV3 to TRDJ1; 8 nucleotides line up with TRDD2. The germline gives CDR1 TVYSNPD, CDR2 GDNSRS (reference sequence). This CDR3 has 14 amino acids. The CDR3 bases are TGTGCCTGCCGATCCTTCCTAAACACCGGTAAACTCATCTTT. This gives the protein CACRSFLNTGKLIF.

V usage is TRDV1 and J usage is TRDJ1, with 7 nucleotides matching TRDD3. V lost 2 bases, J lost 1 base, and 19 bases stayed unmatched. The length of the CDR3 is 20 residues. The germline CDR1 and CDR2 sequences are TSWWSYY and QGS. DNA of the CDR3: TGTGCTCTTGGGGAAGTCTCCCTTCTGGGGGTCACCCAAGCCACCGATAAACTCATCTTT. It translates to CALGEVSLLGVTQATDKLIF.

By share of the sample, this clone is medium-sized. The chain combines TRDV1 with TRDJ1, with TRDD3 identical over 7 bases. This CDR3 has 20 amino acids. V lost 1 base and J lost 0; bases outside the gene matches: 17. CDR1 is TSWWSYY, CDR2 QGS, per germline. CDR3: CALGEPRGFLWGSNTDKLIF. The CDR3 DNA is TGTGCTCTTGGGGAACCCAGGGGATTCCTCTGGGGGTCCAACACCGATAAACTCATCTTT.

The V call is TRAV29/DV5, the J call TRDJ1; D gene ambiguous. Looked up from germline, CDR1 is NSMFDY and CDR2 is ISSIKDK. The CDR3 has 12 amino acids. Trimming pared 4 bases from V and 0 bases from J, leaving 7 bases between. CDR3 nucleotide sequence: TGTGCAGCAGGCGAGTACACCGATAAACTCATCTTT. This gives the protein CAAGEYTDKLIF. Based on the CDR3 plus reference TRAV29/DV5 and TRDJ1, the full variable domain is DQQVKQNSPSLSVQEGRISILNCDYTNSMFDYFLWYKKYPAEGPTFLISISSIKDKNEDGRFTVFLNKSAKHLSLHIVPSQPGDSAVYFCAAGEYTDKLIFGKGTRVTVEP.

In its sample, this clone was seen once. This likely traces to a read error, being one base from a far larger clone. The gene calls are TRDV1 and TRDJ1; TRDD3 agrees at 11 bases. The CDR3 has 15 amino acids. CDR1 is TSWWSYY and CDR2 is QGS in the germline V gene. V lost 7 bases and J lost 4; bases outside the gene matches: 8. The CDR3 DNA follows: TGTGCTCTTGATCTGGGGGATACCTTAGACGATAAACTCATCTTT. Its protein product is CALDLGDTLDDKLIF.

This clone counts as large. Other DNA sequences of this sample code for an identical CDR3. The rearrangement links TRDV1 to TRDJ1, with D maybe TRDD2 (5 bases). The CDR3 runs 18 residues. The V end was cut by 1 base, the J end by 1 base, with 19 bases between. Germline V gives CDR1 TSWWSYY, CDR2 QGS. In DNA, the CDR3 is TGTGCTCTTGGGGAACCTAATCCCCAAATCCCTTCCACCGATAAACTCATCTTT. Protein sequence: CALGEPNPQIPSTDKLIF.

A note on this clone: Just one base apart from a much larger clone, this may be a read error. Other DNA sequences in the sample encode the same CDR3. The chain employs TRDV1 and TRDJ1; D is possibly TRDD3 (6 bases). CDR3 length: 17 amino acids. Germline V lookup: CDR1 TSWWSYY, CDR2 QGS. CDR3 loop: CALGVDHWRGTPDKLIF. In DNA, the CDR3 is TGTGCTCTTGGGGTAGATCATTGGAGGGGGACCCCTGATAAACTTATCTTT.

This clone has more than one count but fewer than ten. The rearrangement joins TRDV1 to TRDJ3, with TRDD3 matching over 9 bases. Germline V lookup: CDR1 TSWWSYY, CDR2 QGS. The J segment lost 2 bases and the V segment lost 2 bases, leaving 16 bases of the junction unmatched. This CDR3 has 22 residues. The CDR3 here is CALGECLSTVGDITWDTRQMFF. DNA of the CDR3: TGTGCTCTTGGGGAATGCCTATCTACGGTGGGGGATATTACCTGGGACACCCGACAGATGTTTTTC.

This clone is judged medium-sized (0.01 to 0.1%). The chain combines TRDV1 with TRDJ1; D is unclear. Germline CDR1 is TSWWSYY and CDR2 is QGS. There are 22 residues in the CDR3. Deletions cut 3 bases from V and 1 base from J, with 33 bases between. CDR3 in amino acids: CALGDTKARTRSPVGSTDKLIF. DNA of the CDR3: TGTGCTCTTGGGGACACGAAGGCCCGAACTAGGTCGCCCGTTGGGTCCACCGATAAACTCATCTTT.

V usage is TRDV1 and J usage is TRDJ1; 10 bases align to TRDD3. CDR3 length: 22 residues. CDR1 and CDR2 (germline): TSWWSYY, QGS. With V trimmed by 5 bases and J by 0 bases, 24 bases remained unmatched. The CDR3 protein is CALGSSRRERGIRPLYTDKLIF. CDR3 in DNA: TGTGCTCTTGGGTCCTCTAGACGTGAGAGGGGGATACGCCCTTTGTACACCGATAAACTCATCTTT.

This clone is categorized as large. The chain is built from TRDV1 and TRDJ1, with 7 bases identical to TRDD3. The CDR3 is made up of 18 amino acids. With V trimmed by 5 bases and J by 0 bases, 15 bases remained unmatched. Germline lookup yields CDR1 TSWWSYY and CDR2 QGS. CDR3 sequence reads: CALGTPRGGWPYTDKLIF. The CDR3 DNA sequence: TGTGCTCTTGGGACTCCCAGGGGGGGATGGCCGTACACCGATAAACTCATCTTT.

This clone was counted between two and nine times. A much more abundant neighbour one base away suggests this may be a read error. The rearrangement links TRAV38-2/DV8 to TRDJ1; D remains unclear. The CDR3 extends over 14 amino acids. The V end lost 4 bases, the J end lost 5 bases, and 15 bases lay between the germline ends. Per the germline V gene, CDR1 is TSESDYY and CDR2 is QEAYKQQN. The CDR3 DNA reads TGTGCTTATAGGCCGGGTTGGAGGAGTGATAAACTCATCTTT. Translating it yields CAYRPGWRSDKLIF.